This T cell receptor (beta chain) was captured by sequencing in a study of control samples from healthy donors and cancer patients. V shed 2 bases, J shed 1 base, and the junction held 3 bases outside the gene matches. The CDR3 has 15 amino acids. Germline-derived CDR1 and CDR2 are SGDLS and YYNGEE. Assay: immunoSEQ multiplex PCR; the TCRdb copy retains only in-frame clones and omits some. Of 150,000 to 200,000 clones listed, roughly 90% are singletons. The receptor comes from a woman in her forties or fifties in good health. Input material: blood. The chain is built from TRBV9 and TRBJ2-5; 9 bases match TRBD2. This CDR3 reads CASSVQAGGQETQYF. The CDR3 nucleotides are TGTGCCAGCAGCGTCCAAGCGGGAGGCCAAGAGACCCAGTACTTC.